The clone carrying this T cell receptor (beta chain) has a single count. The entry originates in a study of vaccination and CD4 T cells after COVID-19. The CDR3 has 13 amino acids. Trimming cost V 6 bases and J 6 bases, with 15 bases left between them. Germline CDR1 is MNHNS and CDR2 is SASEGT. MiXCR, applied by TCRdb to the PCR reads, yields one record per CDR3 protein. The data show 20,000 to 30,000 distinct CDR3 sequences, 45% to 60% seen once. The clonotype was recovered from a human donor who had recovered from COVID-19. Sequencing used CD4+ T cells from blood, obtained before SARS-CoV-2 vaccination. The chain couples TRBV6-1 to TRBJ2-7; D unresolved. CDR3: CASRVTLTAEQYF. The CDR3 DNA reads TGTGCCAGCAGGGTTACTTTGACGGCCGAGCAGTACTTC.